Each of the 2 T cell receptor beta chains below was sequenced from the same sample in a study of blood T cell repertoires in COVID-19 (dated by TCRdb to the early 2020s). Receptor amplification or capture employed the immunoSEQ multiplex PCR assay. TCRdb took over this immuneACCESS table, retaining in-frame rearrangements with V and J assigned. Such tables are incomplete; in checked studies, under half of the missing clones stem from an unresolved V gene, and the remainder is unexplained. Recorded for this sample are more than 95,000 clones; roughly 90% of them occurred a single time. The biggest ten clones account for roughly 3.6% of the sample. The sample comprised peripheral blood. The receptors originated from a woman aged 55-70 years with acute or convalescent COVID-19.

The CDR3 sequence: CASSYRQGEDYGYTF. Written as DNA, the CDR3 is TGCGCCAGCAGTTATAGACAGGGGGAGGACTATGGCTACACCTTC. V and J are TRBV5-1 and TRBJ1-2; 9 bases are shared with TRBD1. The CDR3 is 15 amino acids. Germline CDR1 SGHRS, CDR2 YFSETQ. V trimming: 5 bases; J trimming: 3 bases; junction bases outside the gene matches: 8.

The chain joins TRBV18 to TRBJ2-3, with 8 bases that match TRBD2. The CDR3 is 16 amino acids. The germline gives CDR1 KGHSH, CDR2 LQKENI. Losses at the gene ends were 0 bases for V and 4 bases for J; bases not matched to a gene: 6. CDR3 residues: CASSPPGSGMADTQYF. CDR3 DNA: TGTGCCAGCTCACCACCGGGTAGCGGGATGGCAGATACGCAGTATTTT.